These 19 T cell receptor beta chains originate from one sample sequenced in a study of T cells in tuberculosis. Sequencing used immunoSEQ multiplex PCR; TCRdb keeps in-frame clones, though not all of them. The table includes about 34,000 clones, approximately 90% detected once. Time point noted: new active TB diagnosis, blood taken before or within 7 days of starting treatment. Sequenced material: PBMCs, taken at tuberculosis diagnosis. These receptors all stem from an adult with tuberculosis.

The DNA of the CDR3 is TGTGCCAGCAGTGGATCGGGCGGGAACTACGAGCAGTACGTC. Translating gives CASSGSGGNYEQYV. The chain joins TRBV2 to TRBJ2-7; weak D call: TRBD2 (6 bases). The germline gives CDR1 SNHLY, CDR2 FYNNEI. The CDR3 extends over 14 amino acids. The germline V and J ends were trimmed by 4 bases and 3 bases, with 13 bases remaining between them.

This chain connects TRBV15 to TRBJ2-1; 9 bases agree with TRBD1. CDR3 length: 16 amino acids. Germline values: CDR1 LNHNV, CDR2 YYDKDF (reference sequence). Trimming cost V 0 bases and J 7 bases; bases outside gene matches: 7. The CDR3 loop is CATSRDRGQGTNEQFF. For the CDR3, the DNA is TGTGCCACCAGCAGAGATCGGGGACAGGGTACTAATGAGCAGTTCTTC.

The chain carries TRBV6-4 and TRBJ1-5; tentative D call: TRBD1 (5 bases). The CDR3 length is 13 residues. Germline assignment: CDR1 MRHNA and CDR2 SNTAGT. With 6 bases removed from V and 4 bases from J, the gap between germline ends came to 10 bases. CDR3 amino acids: CASSGGGNQPQHF. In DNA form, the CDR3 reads TGTGCCAGCAGCGGGGGGGGAAATCAGCCCCAGCATTTT.

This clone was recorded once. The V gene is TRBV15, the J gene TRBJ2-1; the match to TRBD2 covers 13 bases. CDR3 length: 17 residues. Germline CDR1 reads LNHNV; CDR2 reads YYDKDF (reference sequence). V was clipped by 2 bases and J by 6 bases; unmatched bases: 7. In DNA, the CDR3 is TGTGCCACCAGCAGATCCACTAGCGGGGGGGCGTTCAATGAGCAGTTCTTC. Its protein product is CATSRSTSGGAFNEQFF.

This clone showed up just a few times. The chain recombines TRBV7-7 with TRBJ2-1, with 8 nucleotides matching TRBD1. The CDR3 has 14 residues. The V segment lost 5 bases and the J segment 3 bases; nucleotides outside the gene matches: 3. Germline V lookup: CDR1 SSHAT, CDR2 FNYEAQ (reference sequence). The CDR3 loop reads CASSGQGGYNEQFF. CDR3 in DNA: TGTGCCAGCAGCGGACAGGGCGGCTACAATGAGCAGTTCTTC.

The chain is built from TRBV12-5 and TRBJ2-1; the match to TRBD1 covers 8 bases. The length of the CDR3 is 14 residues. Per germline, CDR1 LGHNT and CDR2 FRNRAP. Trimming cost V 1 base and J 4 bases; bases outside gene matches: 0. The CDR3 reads CASGLGDRYNEQFF. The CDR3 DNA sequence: TGTGCTAGTGGTTTGGGGGACAGGTACAATGAGCAGTTCTTC.

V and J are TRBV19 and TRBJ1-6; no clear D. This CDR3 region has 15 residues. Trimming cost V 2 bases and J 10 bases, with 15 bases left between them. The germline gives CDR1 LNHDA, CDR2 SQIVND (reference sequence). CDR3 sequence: CASSINHRGISPLHF. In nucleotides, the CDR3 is TGTGCCAGTAGTATAAACCACCGGGGAATATCACCCCTCCACTTT.

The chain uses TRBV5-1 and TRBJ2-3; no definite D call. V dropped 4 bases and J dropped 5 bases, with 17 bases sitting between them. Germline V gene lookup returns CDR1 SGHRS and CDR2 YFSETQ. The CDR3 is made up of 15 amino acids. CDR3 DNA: TGCGCCAGCAGCCCCTACGGCCGAGGTGGAGATACGCAGTATTTT. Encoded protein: CASSPYGRGGDTQYF.

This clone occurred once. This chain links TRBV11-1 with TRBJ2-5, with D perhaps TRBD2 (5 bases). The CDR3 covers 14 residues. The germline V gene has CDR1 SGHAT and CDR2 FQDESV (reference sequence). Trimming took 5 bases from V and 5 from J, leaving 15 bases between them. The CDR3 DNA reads TGTGCCAGCAGCGCTGCCCTAGGGAGTGAGACCCAGTACTTC. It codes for CASSAALGSETQYF.

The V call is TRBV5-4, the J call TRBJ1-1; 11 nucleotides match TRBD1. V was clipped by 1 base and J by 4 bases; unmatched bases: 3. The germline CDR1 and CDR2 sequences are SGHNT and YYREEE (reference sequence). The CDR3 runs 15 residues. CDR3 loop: CASSLWTGGVTEAFF. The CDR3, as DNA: TGTGCCAGCAGCTTGTGGACAGGGGGCGTCACTGAAGCTTTCTTT.

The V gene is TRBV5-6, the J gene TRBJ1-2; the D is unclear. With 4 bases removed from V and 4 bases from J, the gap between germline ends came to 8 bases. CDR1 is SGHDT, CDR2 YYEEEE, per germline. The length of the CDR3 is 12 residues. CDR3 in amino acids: CASSGSSYGYTF. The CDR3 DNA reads TGTGCCAGCAGCGGGTCTAGCTATGGCTACACCTTC.

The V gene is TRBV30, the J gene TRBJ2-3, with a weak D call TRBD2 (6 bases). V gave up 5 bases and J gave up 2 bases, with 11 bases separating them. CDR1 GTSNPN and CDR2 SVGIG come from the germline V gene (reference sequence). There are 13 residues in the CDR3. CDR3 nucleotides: TGTGCCTGGGGCTGGCGGGACACAGATACGCAGTATTTT. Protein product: CAWGWRDTDTQYF.

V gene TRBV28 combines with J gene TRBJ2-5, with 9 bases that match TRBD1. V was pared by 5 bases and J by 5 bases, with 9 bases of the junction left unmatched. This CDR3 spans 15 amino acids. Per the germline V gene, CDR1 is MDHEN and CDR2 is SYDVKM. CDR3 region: CASSPPGQGIETQYF. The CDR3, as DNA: TGTGCCAGCAGTCCGCCGGGACAGGGTATCGAGACCCAGTACTTC.

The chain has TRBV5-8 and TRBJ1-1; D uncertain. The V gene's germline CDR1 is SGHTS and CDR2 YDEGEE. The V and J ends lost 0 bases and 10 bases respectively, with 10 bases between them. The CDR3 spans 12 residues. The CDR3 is CASSLVAIGAFF. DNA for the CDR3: TGTGCCAGCAGCTTGGTTGCAATCGGAGCTTTCTTT.

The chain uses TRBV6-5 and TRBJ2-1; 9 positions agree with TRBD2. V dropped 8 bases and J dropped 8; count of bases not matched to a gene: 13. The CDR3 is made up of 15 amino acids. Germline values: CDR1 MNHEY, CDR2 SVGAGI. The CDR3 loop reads CASSSWRGGEDEQFF. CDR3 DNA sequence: TGTGCCAGCTCCTCCTGGCGGGGGGGCGAGGATGAGCAGTTCTTC.

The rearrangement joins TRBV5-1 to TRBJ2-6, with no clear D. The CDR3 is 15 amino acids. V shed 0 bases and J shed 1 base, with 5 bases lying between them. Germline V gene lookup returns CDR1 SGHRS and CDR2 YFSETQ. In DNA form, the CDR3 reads TGCGCCAGCAGCTTGGCCAGTTCTGGGGCCAACGTCCTGACTTTC. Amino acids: CASSLASSGANVLTF.

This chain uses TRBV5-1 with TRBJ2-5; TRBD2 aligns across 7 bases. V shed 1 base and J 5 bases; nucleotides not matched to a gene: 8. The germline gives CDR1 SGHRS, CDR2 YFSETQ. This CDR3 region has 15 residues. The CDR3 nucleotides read TGCGCCAGCAGCTTGACGGGCGGGAGAGAGGAGACCCAGTACTTC. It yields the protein CASSLTGGREETQYF.

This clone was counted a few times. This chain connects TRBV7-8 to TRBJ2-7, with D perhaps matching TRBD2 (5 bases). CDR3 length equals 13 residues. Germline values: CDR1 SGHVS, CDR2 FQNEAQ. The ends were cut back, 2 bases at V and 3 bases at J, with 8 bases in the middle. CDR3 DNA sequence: TGTGCCAGCAGCTTAACCGGGGACTACGAGCAGTACGTC. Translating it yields CASSLTGDYEQYV.

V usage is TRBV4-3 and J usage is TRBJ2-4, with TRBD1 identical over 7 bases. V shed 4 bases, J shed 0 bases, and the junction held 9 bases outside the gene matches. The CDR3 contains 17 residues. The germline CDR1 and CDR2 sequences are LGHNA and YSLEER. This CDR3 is CASSPRTGNRAKNIQYF. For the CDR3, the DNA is TGCGCCAGCAGCCCACGGACAGGCAACAGAGCCAAAAACATTCAGTACTTC.